This T cell receptor (beta chain) was captured in a study of OX40 agonist ivuxolimab in advanced cancers. Some clones are missing from TCRdb's copy, which holds only in-frame ones; the method was immunoSEQ multiplex PCR. The table includes about 95,000 clones, approximately 85% detected once. Systemic immunosuppression or a history of autoimmune disease excluded patients. Researchers took blood at baseline, on cycle 4 day 1, and on cycle 7 day 1. This CDR3 contains 17 residues. Germline CDR1 reads MGHRA; CDR2 reads YSYEKL. V shed 3 bases, J shed 9 bases, and the junction held 10 bases outside the gene matches.

The clonotype originates from an adult with an advanced solid tumor such as melanoma, head and neck, liver or kidney cancer. This rearrangement joins TRBV4-1 to TRBJ2-1; TRBD2 aligns across 14 bases. Here the sequenced sample was CD4+ or CD8+ T cells sorted from blood, taken in a trial of the OX40 agonist ivuxolimab. CDR3 region: CASSQGTSGSLLSEQFF. In nucleotides, the CDR3 is TGCGCCAGCAGCCAGGGGACTAGCGGGAGCTTGCTTAGTGAGCAGTTCTTC.